The subject of this entry is one T cell receptor beta chain. Per the authors' pipeline: Quantification of nucleated cells was approximated via reference gene primer amplification. Assay: immunoSEQ multiplex PCR; the TCRdb copy retains only in-frame clones and omits some. The V and J calls and clone size come from that table; D and trimming were worked out from the DNA. The sample lists about 76,000 clones, around 83% occurring once. CDR1 MDHEN and CDR2 SYDVKM come from the germline V gene. This CDR3 comprises 13 residues. V was shortened by 7 bases and J by 2 bases, with 11 bases between the two germline ends. The entry originates in a study of blood T cell repertoires in COVID-19.

V gene TRBV28 combines with J gene TRBJ1-1; tentative D call: TRBD1 (6 bases). This TCR derives from a man aged 55 to 70 with COVID-19, enrolled during active disease. The sample consisted of peripheral blood. For the CDR3, the DNA is TGTGCCAGCACATACAGGGTCAACACTGAAGCTTTCTTT. Its protein product is CASTYRVNTEAFF.